Sequencing of this T cell receptor beta chain was carried out in a study of blood T cell repertoires in COVID-19. In the authors' methods: Amplification with reference gene primers provided the estimates of nucleated cell counts. The data were produced by immunoSEQ multiplex PCR, yet TCRdb's version contains in-frame clones alone and is incomplete. That table is the source of V, J and clone size, and D and trimming were worked out from the DNA. This sample has around 150,000 clones, with approximately 88% found just once. In its sample, this clone was seen once. V shed 3 bases, J shed 4 bases, and the junction held 1 base outside the gene matches. Germline V CDR1 and CDR2: SGHNT, YYREEE (reference sequence). The CDR3 consists of 15 residues.

The V gene is TRBV5-4, the J gene TRBJ2-1; 13 positions agree with TRBD2. Sequencing was carried out using PBMCs or T cells enriched from blood (not recorded which). The receptor comes from an older woman who had recovered from COVID-19. This CDR3 is CASSSGLAGYNEQFF. DNA of the CDR3: TGTGCCAGCAGCTCGGGACTAGCGGGGTACAATGAGCAGTTCTTC.